This passage covers 27 T cell receptor beta chains from one sample sequenced in a study of high-grade serous ovarian cancer treatment subgroups. The tumor samples were collected prior to definitive surgery or chemotherapy. Method: immunoSEQ multiplex PCR; TCRdb's copy keeps in-frame clones and lacks some. The repertoire consists of under 300 clones, with approximately 81% occurring once and the leading ten covering about 16%. Specimen: tumor tissue. The receptors come from a human donor with high-grade serous ovarian cancer.

The chain recombines TRBV6-5 with TRBJ1-2; 7 bases match TRBD1. In germline, CDR1 is MNHEY, CDR2 SVGAGI. The length of the CDR3 is 14 residues. With 5 bases clipped from V and 4 bases from J, the junction kept 7 bases outside the gene matches. CDR3 in DNA: TGTGCCAGCAGTCGACAGGGTGGACGCTATGGCTACACCTTC. This gives the protein CASSRQGGRYGYTF.

V and J are TRBV7-8 and TRBJ2-7, with TRBD2 as a possible D gene (5 bases). CDR3 length: 14 amino acids. CDR1 SGHVS and CDR2 FQNEAQ come from the germline V gene. V was cut by 5 bases and J by 0 bases, with 11 bases left in between. As DNA, the CDR3 is TGTGCCAGCAGCCTCACTAGGAGCTCCTACGAGCAGTACTTC. Protein product: CASSLTRSSYEQYF.

This chain uses TRBV27 with TRBJ2-1; unclear D gene. V was clipped by 3 bases and J by 3 bases, with 9 bases between them. There are 14 residues in the CDR3. Germline V gives CDR1 MNHEY, CDR2 SMNVEV (reference sequence). CDR3 sequence: CASSLGGRYNEQFF. CDR3 DNA: TGTGCCAGCAGTTTGGGCGGACGCTACAATGAGCAGTTCTTC.

The V and J genes are TRBV18 and TRBJ2-5; D unclear. The CDR3 sequence is 15 residues long. V lost 3 bases and J lost 3, with 14 bases in between. Germline V gene sequence: CDR1 KGHSH, CDR2 LQKENI. The CDR3 region is CASSPKSELKETQYF. The CDR3 coding sequence is TGTGCCAGCTCACCGAAGAGCGAGCTCAAAGAGACCCAGTACTTC.

This chain links TRBV18 with TRBJ2-3; the D call may be TRBD1 or TRBD2 (5 bases each). This CDR3 is built from 15 residues. Deletions cut 5 bases from V and 2 bases from J, with 14 bases between. The germline V gene has CDR1 KGHSH and CDR2 LQKENI. In nucleotides, the CDR3 is TGTGCCAGCTCAGGCCGGGACGGATCCACAGATACGCAGTATTTT. This encodes CASSGRDGSTDTQYF.

CDR3 nucleotide sequence: TGTGCCAGCAGTGACCCCGGGACAGGGGGGGAGACCCAGTACTTC. Translated, it gives CASSDPGTGGETQYF. The chain joins TRBV6-1 to TRBJ2-5, with 11 bases matching TRBD1. Germline V gene data show CDR1 as MNHNS and CDR2 as SASEGT. Trimming took 3 bases from V and 5 from J; bases not matched to a gene: 5. The CDR3 has 15 amino acids.

The chain employs TRBV28 and TRBJ2-3; 7 positions match TRBD2. This CDR3 is built from 16 residues. Trimming at V came to 5 bases and at J to 2 bases, leaving 10 bases not matched to a gene. CDR1 and CDR2 from the germline V gene are MDHEN and SYDVKM. The CDR3 reads CASSPLSRLATDTQYF. CDR3 DNA: TGTGCCAGCAGTCCCCTTTCCCGACTAGCCACAGATACGCAGTATTTT.

The chain recombines TRBV7-9 with TRBJ2-5; 8 bases agree with TRBD1. The germline V gene encodes CDR1 SEHNR and CDR2 FQNEAQ (reference sequence). The CDR3 covers 15 residues. V was pared by 1 base and J by 5 bases, with 6 bases of the junction left unmatched. This CDR3 is CASSLGDRGDETQYF. The CDR3 region has the DNA TGTGCCAGCAGCTTAGGAGACAGGGGTGATGAGACCCAGTACTTC.

In its sample, this clone ranks as hyperexpanded. The rearrangement joins TRBV28 to TRBJ1-5; 11 bases agree with TRBD1. Germline V gene sequence: CDR1 MDHEN, CDR2 SYDVKM. The junction had 0 bases not matched to a gene; V was cut back by 3 bases and J by 2 bases. The CDR3 consists of 15 residues. CDR3 residues: CASSLGQGGNQPQHF. CDR3 DNA sequence: TGTGCCAGCAGTTTGGGACAGGGGGGCAATCAGCCCCAGCATTTT.

This rearrangement joins TRBV11-2 to TRBJ2-1; TRBD2 aligns across 7 bases. CDR1 is SGHAT and CDR2 is FQNNGV in the germline V gene. The CDR3 runs 17 residues. V dropped 1 base and J dropped 4; count of bases not matched to a gene: 10. CDR3: CASSLGLSGMGYNEQFF. As DNA, the CDR3 is TGTGCCAGCAGCTTAGGCCTGAGCGGGATGGGGTACAATGAGCAGTTCTTC.

The V gene is TRBV7-7, the J gene TRBJ1-1; TRBD1 matches 10 bases. J lost 1 base, V lost 2 bases, and 13 bases had no gene match. The germline CDR1 and CDR2 sequences are SSHAT and FNYEAQ (reference sequence). There are 19 residues in the CDR3. This chain's CDR3 is CASSLLGTGVRKRNTEAFF. The CDR3 region has the DNA TGTGCCAGCAGCTTACTCGGGACAGGGGTGAGGAAGAGGAACACTGAAGCTTTCTTT.

This chain links TRBV7-8 with TRBJ1-1; D remains ambiguous. This CDR3 is built from 15 residues. Germline CDR1 reads SGHVS; CDR2 reads FQNEAQ. V was pared by 1 base and J by 0 bases, with 9 bases between. CDR3 coding DNA: TGTGCCAGCAGCTTAGTTGGCAGACTGAACACTGAAGCTTTCTTT. Its translation is CASSLVGRLNTEAFF.

This chain connects TRBV5-1 to TRBJ2-7, with D possibly matching TRBD1 (6 bases). The length of the CDR3 is 13 residues. V dropped 3 bases and J dropped 1 base, with 8 bases sitting between them. CDR1 SGHRS and CDR2 YFSETQ come from the germline V gene. This CDR3 reads CASSWDKSYEQYF. In DNA, the CDR3 is TGCGCCAGCAGCTGGGACAAGTCCTACGAGCAGTACTTC. The full variable domain, with the rest looked up from reference TRBV5-1 and TRBJ2-7, is KAGVTQTPRYLIKTRGQQVTLSCSPISGHRSVSWYQQTPGQGLQFLFEYFSETQRNKGNFPGRFSGRQFSNSRSEMNVSTLELGDSALYLCASSWDKSYEQYFGPGTRLTVT.

The chain uses TRBV7-8 and TRBJ1-2; a possible D gene is TRBD1 (5 bases). Germline CDR1 is SGHVS and CDR2 is FQNEAQ. This CDR3 comprises 12 residues. With 1 base removed from V and 6 bases from J, the gap between germline ends came to 6 bases. CDR3 protein: CASSLVGDGYTF. For the CDR3, the DNA is TGTGCCAGCAGCTTAGTGGGGGATGGCTACACCTTC. The whole variable domain, filled in from reference TRBV7-8 and TRBJ1-2, reads GAGVSQSPRYKVAKRGQDVALRCDPISGHVSLFWYQQALGQGPEFLTYFQNEAQLDKSGLPSDRFFAERPEGSVSTLKIQRTQQEDSAVYLCASSLVGDGYTFGSGTRLTVV.

V usage is TRBV29-1 and J usage is TRBJ2-1, with unresolved D. Germline V gene lookup returns CDR1 SQVTM and CDR2 ANQGSEA. This CDR3 has 13 residues. The ends were cut back, 2 bases at V and 1 base at J, with 6 bases in the middle. CDR3 sequence: CSVELNSYNEQFF. The CDR3 nucleotides are TGCAGCGTTGAACTGAATTCCTACAATGAGCAGTTCTTC.

CDR3 in DNA: TGTGCCAGCAGTGAATACAGAGGGGGCTTCAATCAGCCCCAGCATTTT. As protein: CASSEYRGGFNQPQHF. This sequence joins TRBV6-1 and TRBJ1-5; 7 nucleotides line up with TRBD1. Germline V gives CDR1 MNHNS, CDR2 SASEGT. This CDR3 spans 16 amino acids. The V segment lost 2 bases and the J segment 3 bases; nucleotides outside the gene matches: 7.

In its sample, this clone was seen a few times. The rearrangement joins TRBV15 to TRBJ2-1, with 10 nucleotides matching TRBD2. Germline-derived CDR1 and CDR2 are LNHNV and YYDKDF (reference sequence). This CDR3 is 14 amino acids long. V shed 3 bases, J shed 7 bases, and the junction held 3 bases outside the gene matches. The CDR3 spells CATSSQREGNEQFF. CDR3 bases: TGTGCCACCAGCAGCCAGCGGGAGGGTAATGAGCAGTTCTTC. The full variable domain, in which reference TRBV15 and TRBJ2-1 provide the parts outside the CDR3, is DAMVIQNPRYQVTQFGKPVTLSCSQTLNHNVMYWYQQKSSQAPKLLFHYYDKDFNNEADTPDNFQSRRPNTSFCFLDIRSPGLGDTAMYLCATSSQREGNEQFFGPGTRLTVL.

The genes are TRBV2 and TRBJ2-5; 15 bases fit TRBD2. The germline V gene has CDR1 SNHLY and CDR2 FYNNEI. The J segment lost 5 bases and the V segment lost 6 bases, leaving 10 bases of the junction unmatched. This CDR3 comprises 17 residues. CDR3 sequence reads: CASRARRTSGRGETQYF. CDR3 coding DNA: TGTGCCAGCAGGGCCAGACGGACTAGCGGGAGGGGGGAGACCCAGTACTTC.

This clone was counted only a few times. The V call is TRBV9, the J call TRBJ1-2; perhaps TRBD1 as D (5 bases). The V end lost 0 bases, the J end lost 8 bases, and 23 bases lay between the germline ends. Germline V gene data show CDR1 as SGDLS and CDR2 as YYNGEE. The CDR3 is made up of 17 amino acids. DNA for the CDR3: TGTGCCAGCAGCGTAGGTTTCGGAGGAGGGACGCTCGAAGGCTACACCTTC. Its translation is CASSVGFGGGTLEGYTF.

J is TRBJ2-1 and V is TRBV29-1; 12 bases fit TRBD2. J gave up 2 bases and V 7 bases, and 3 bases lay outside the gene matches. The CDR3 spans 14 residues. Germline CDR1 is SQVTM and CDR2 is ANQGSEA. CDR3 region: CSGRTSGAYNEQFF. As DNA, the CDR3 is TGCAGCGGAAGGACTAGCGGGGCCTACAATGAGCAGTTCTTC.

V usage is TRBV5-1 and J usage is TRBJ2-1, with 8 bases aligning to TRBD2. Germline V lookup: CDR1 SGHRS, CDR2 YFSETQ. CDR3 length: 15 residues. V lost 4 bases to trimming and J lost 4 bases; unmatched junction nucleotides: 7. In nucleotides, the CDR3 is TGCGCCAGCAGCGCGGGCCTAGCGGGTTACAATGAGCAGTTCTTC. Amino acid sequence: CASSAGLAGYNEQFF.

This chain connects TRBV6-4 to TRBJ2-3; 8 bases are a match to TRBD2. Germline lookup yields CDR1 MRHNA and CDR2 SNTAGT. The CDR3 extends over 16 amino acids. The junction had 10 bases not matched to a gene; V was cut back by 6 bases and J by 2 bases. The CDR3 DNA reads TGTGCCAGCAGCGAATCCGCGGGAGGATCCACAGATACGCAGTATTTT. Protein sequence: CASSESAGGSTDTQYF.

The chain is built from TRBV6-1 and TRBJ1-4, with D maybe TRBD1 (6 bases). The germline CDR1 and CDR2 sequences are MNHNS and SASEGT. The CDR3 extends over 15 amino acids. With 4 bases removed from V and 7 bases from J, the gap between germline ends came to 16 bases. The CDR3 DNA sequence: TGTGCCAGCAGTGTAGGGACAATCGGGAGTGAAAAACTGTTTTTT. The encoded protein is CASSVGTIGSEKLFF.

This rearrangement joins TRBV30 to TRBJ2-7; D unclear. V lost 3 bases and J 5 bases, leaving 8 bases between the germline ends. The CDR3 length is 11 residues. From germline, CDR1 is GTSNPN and CDR2 SVGIG (reference sequence). CDR3 bases: TGTGCCTGGAGCTTTAGGGACGAGCAGTACTTC. Its protein is CAWSFRDEQYF. Complete variable domain (other parts from reference TRBV30 and TRBJ2-7): SQTIHQWPATLVQPVGSPLSLECTVEGTSNPNLYWYRQAAGRGLQLLFYSVGIGQISSEVPQNLSASRPQDRQFILSSKKLLLSDSGFYLCAWSFRDEQYFGPGTRLTVT.

V and J are TRBV7-9 and TRBJ2-1; D call uncertain. The V end was cut by 5 bases, the J end by 9 bases, with 8 bases between. The germline V gene encodes CDR1 SEHNR and CDR2 FQNEAQ (reference sequence). CDR3 length equals 11 residues. The CDR3 DNA sequence: TGTGCCAGCAGCCTTCCTGTTGAGCAGTTCTTC. This encodes CASSLPVEQFF.

This chain uses TRBV28 with TRBJ1-5; TRBD1 matches at 7 bases. Germline V lookup: CDR1 MDHEN, CDR2 SYDVKM. Unmatched junction bases numbered 8, after V lost 7 bases and J lost 8 bases. The CDR3 has 13 amino acids. This CDR3 reads CASIRQGGKPQHF. The CDR3 nucleotides read TGTGCCAGCATCCGACAGGGAGGAAAGCCCCAGCATTTT.

This clone was found a few times. V is TRBV7-8 and J is TRBJ2-7; 8 bases are shared with TRBD1. Germline CDR1 reads SGHVS; CDR2 reads FQNEAQ. After removal of 6 bases from V and 6 bases from J, the junction contained 7 bases not matched to a gene. CDR3 length: 13 residues. CDR3 region: CASRPTGDREQYF. Here the CDR3 DNA reads TGTGCCAGCAGACCGACAGGGGACCGCGAGCAGTACTTC.